This passage covers 22 T cell receptor beta chains from one sample sequenced in a study of blood T cell repertoires in COVID-19. Profiled with immunoSEQ multiplex PCR; TCRdb holds only in-frame clones, not every one. The sample lists around 150,000 clones, around four fifths occurring once. The sample consisted of peripheral blood. The receptors were sampled from a woman older than 75 with acute or convalescent COVID-19.

This clone was observed a few times. V and J are TRBV7-9 and TRBJ2-2; 7 nucleotides align to TRBD1. The CDR3 is 16 amino acids. In germline, CDR1 is SEHNR, CDR2 FQNEAQ (reference sequence). J gave up 5 bases and V 5 bases, and 11 bases lay outside the gene matches. CDR3 in DNA: TGTGCCAGCAGCCCTCAGAGGGGGCCGATTACCGGGGAGCTGTTTTTT. It yields the protein CASSPQRGPITGELFF.

The chain links TRBV3-1 (or the pseudogene TRBV3-2) to TRBJ1-6; no firm D call. The CDR3 consists of 15 residues. V dropped 4 bases and J dropped 7 bases, with 14 bases sitting between them. Germline V gene data show CDR1 as LGHDT and CDR2 as YNNKEL (reference sequence). CDR3 sequence: CASSPSTRKNSPLHF. CDR3 nucleotides: TGTGCCAGCAGCCCGTCAACCAGGAAGAATTCACCCCTCCACTTT.

There are a few counts of this clone. This chain connects TRBV7-9 to TRBJ1-5, with 8 bases fitting TRBD1. Trimming removed 5 bases from V and 4 bases from J; junction bases left unmatched: 7. Germline-derived CDR1 and CDR2 are SEHNR and FQNEAQ (reference sequence). The CDR3 runs to 15 residues. CDR3 sequence reads: CASSPGTGVNQPQHF. The CDR3 DNA follows: TGTGCCAGCAGCCCCGGGACAGGAGTTAATCAGCCCCAGCATTTT.

The CDR3 region has the DNA TGTGCCAGCAGCGTAGGTGAGACAGGGGTCGAAAAACTGTTTTTT. It encodes CASSVGETGVEKLFF. The chain couples TRBV9 to TRBJ1-4; 8 bases align to TRBD1. The germline gives CDR1 SGDLS, CDR2 YYNGEE. The CDR3 consists of 15 residues. Trimming took 0 bases from V and 8 from J; bases not matched to a gene: 6.

The gene calls are TRBV9 and TRBJ2-2, with D tentatively TRBD2 (6 bases). Looked up from germline, CDR1 is SGDLS and CDR2 is YYNGEE. V was pared by 0 bases and J by 6 bases, with 12 bases between. CDR3 length: 15 amino acids. The CDR3 DNA sequence: TGTGCCAGCAGCGTAGTGCGGGACGCGGCCGGGGAGCTGTTTTTT. It specifies CASSVVRDAAGELFF.

The genes are TRBV18 and TRBJ2-3, with 9 bases that match TRBD2. This CDR3 is built from 17 residues. After removal of 5 bases from V and 4 bases from J, the junction contained 13 bases not matched to a gene. Per germline, CDR1 KGHSH and CDR2 LQKENI. CDR3 bases: TGTGCCAGCTCAAAAAGACTAGCGGTCTCCACACCAGATACGCAGTATTTT. The encoded protein is CASSKRLAVSTPDTQYF. The full variable domain, its missing parts supplied by reference TRBV18 and TRBJ2-3, is NAGVMQNPRHLVRRRGQEARLRCSPMKGHSHVYWYRQLPEEGLKFMVYLQKENIIDESGMPKERFSAEFPKEGPSILRIQQVVRGDSAAYFCASSKRLAVSTPDTQYFGPGTRLTVL.

This clone was seen more than once but under ten times. The V gene is TRBV5-1, the J gene TRBJ2-1; D not certain. The V and J ends lost 0 bases and 10 bases respectively, with 5 bases between them. The CDR3 consists of 11 residues. Germline CDR1 SGHRS, CDR2 YFSETQ. CDR3 sequence: CASSLVEEQFF. Here the CDR3 DNA reads TGCGCCAGCAGCTTGGTAGAAGAGCAGTTCTTC.

The rearrangement uses TRBV25-1 and TRBJ2-7; 8 bases align to TRBD1. CDR3 size: 15 residues. V gave up 2 bases and J gave up 4 bases; unmatched junction bases: 7. Germline values: CDR1 MGHDK, CDR2 SYGVNS. The CDR3 nucleotides are TGTGCCAGCAGTGAAAACACAGGGGGTTCGTACGAGCAGTACTTC. Residues: CASSENTGGSYEQYF.

The chain carries TRBV14 and TRBJ2-7; D perhaps matches TRBD1 (6 bases). Trimming took off 4 bases at V and 1 base at J, with 14 bases between the two ends. From germline, CDR1 is SGHDN and CDR2 FVKESK. This CDR3 region has 15 residues. CDR3 sequence reads: CASSPMGAGSYEQYF. Here the CDR3 DNA reads TGTGCCAGCAGCCCCATGGGGGCGGGTTCCTACGAGCAGTACTTC.

J is TRBJ1-1 and V is TRBV9; TRBD1 matches at 8 bases. CDR1 is SGDLS, CDR2 YYNGEE, per germline. The CDR3 covers 16 residues. V dropped 4 bases and J dropped 3; count of bases not matched to a gene: 11. The CDR3 loop is CASSPRTGSVDTEAFF. CDR3 in DNA: TGTGCCAGCAGCCCCCGGACAGGGTCAGTAGACACTGAAGCTTTCTTT.

This chain joins TRBV18 and TRBJ2-1, with TRBD1 identical over 9 bases. V shed 6 bases, J shed 3 bases, and the junction held 6 bases outside the gene matches. This CDR3 is built from 15 residues. CDR1 is KGHSH, CDR2 LQKENI, per germline. CDR3 sequence reads: CASSSGTGRYNEQFF. CDR3 in DNA: TGTGCCAGCTCGTCCGGGACAGGGCGCTACAATGAGCAGTTCTTC.

The chain joins TRBV5-4 to TRBJ2-7; 10 nucleotides agree with TRBD2. The CDR3 consists of 15 residues. CDR1 is SGHNT and CDR2 is YYREEE in the germline V gene (reference sequence). With 0 bases clipped from V and 3 bases from J, the junction kept 3 bases outside the gene matches. CDR3 amino acids: CASSLELAGIYEQYF. DNA for the CDR3: TGTGCCAGCAGCTTGGAACTAGCGGGAATCTACGAGCAGTACTTC.

V is TRBV28 and J is TRBJ2-3, with D unclear. This CDR3 is 12 amino acids long. Trimming shortened V by 5 bases and J by 6 bases, and 9 bases separated the two germline ends. Germline V CDR1 and CDR2: MDHEN, SYDVKM. Here the CDR3 reads CASSPVWDTQYF. Here the CDR3 DNA reads TGTGCCAGCAGTCCAGTTTGGGATACGCAGTATTTT.

V gene TRBV29-1 combines with J gene TRBJ2-6; 7 bases map to TRBD1. V lost 6 bases, J lost 3 bases, and 5 bases stayed unmatched. The CDR3 is made up of 14 amino acids. CDR1 and CDR2 from the germline V gene are SQVTM and ANQGSEA. CDR3 sequence: CSVDQGDGANVLTF. The CDR3 DNA sequence: TGCAGCGTAGATCAGGGGGATGGGGCCAACGTCCTGACTTTC. The full variable domain, its missing parts supplied by reference TRBV29-1 and TRBJ2-6, is SAVISQKPSRDICQRGTSLTIQCQVDSQVTMMFWYRQQPGQSLTLIATANQGSEATYESGFVIDKFPISRPNLTFSTLTVSNMSPEDSSIYLCSVDQGDGANVLTFGAGSRLTVL.

CDR3 amino acids: CASSLYRNSYEQYF. The CDR3 DNA follows: TGTGCCAGCAGTTTATACAGAAACTCCTACGAGCAGTACTTC. The chain carries TRBV27 and TRBJ2-7; D gene ambiguous. This CDR3 is built from 14 residues. Trimming left V 1 base short and J 0 bases short, with 7 bases between. CDR1 and CDR2 (germline): MNHEY, SMNVEV (reference sequence).

The chain carries TRBV19 and TRBJ2-1; the D gene is possibly TRBD2 (7 bases). Trimming left V 3 bases short and J 5 bases short, with 11 bases between. Germline lookup yields CDR1 LNHDA and CDR2 SQIVND (reference sequence). The CDR3 is 14 residues long. CDR3 protein: CASSIGGTNNEQFF. In nucleotides, the CDR3 is TGTGCCAGTAGTATCGGGGGGACAAACAATGAGCAGTTCTTC.

A single count supports this clone. This chain connects TRBV7-8 to TRBJ1-1; no clear D. V lost 1 base to trimming and J lost 1 base, with 10 bases between them. The germline gives CDR1 SGHVS, CDR2 FQNEAQ. This CDR3 region has 15 residues. CDR3 DNA sequence: TGTGCCAGCAGCTTAGTTACGGGATCGAACACTGAAGCTTTCTTT. Its translation is CASSLVTGSNTEAFF.

The chain combines TRBV18 with TRBJ1-3, with 7 bases identical to TRBD1. The CDR3 is 17 amino acids. V trimming: 6 bases; J trimming: 3 bases; junction bases outside the gene matches: 14. CDR1 KGHSH and CDR2 LQKENI come from the germline V gene. The CDR3 loop is CASSYKDVQGSGNTIYF. Here the CDR3 DNA reads TGTGCCAGCTCCTATAAGGACGTACAGGGGAGTGGAAACACCATATATTTT.

The J gene is TRBJ2-3, the V gene TRBV6-2 or TRBV6-3; 16 bases are shared with TRBD2. This CDR3 spans 19 amino acids. The J segment lost 3 bases and the V segment lost 0 bases, leaving 6 bases of the junction unmatched. The germline gives CDR1 MNHEY, CDR2 SVGEGT. In DNA, the CDR3 is TGTGCCAGCAGTTACTCGGGGACTAGCGGGGGGGCTGGGACAGATACGCAGTATTTT. Its protein product is CASSYSGTSGGAGTDTQYF.

This chain connects TRBV19 to TRBJ1-2; 10 bases are a match to TRBD1. Germline CDR1 and CDR2: LNHDA and SQIVND (reference sequence). J lost 6 bases, V lost 5 bases, and 6 bases had no gene match. The CDR3 spans 14 residues. The DNA for the CDR3 is TGTGCCAGTAGTGGAGACAGGGGGCGAGATGGCTACACCTTC. It translates to CASSGDRGRDGYTF.

The V call is TRBV6-2 or TRBV6-3, the J call TRBJ1-5, with D unclear. Germline assignment: CDR1 MNHEY and CDR2 SVGEGT. The CDR3 sequence is 14 residues long. V was pared by 6 bases and J by 2 bases, with 11 bases between. The CDR3 nucleotides read TGTGCCAGCAGCTCTACAGAACGCAATCAGCCCCAGCATTTT. The encoded protein is CASSSTERNQPQHF.

The chain carries TRBV9 and TRBJ2-4, with 10 bases fitting TRBD1. The CDR3 sequence is 18 residues long. From germline, CDR1 is SGDLS and CDR2 YYNGEE. Trimming cost V 0 bases and J 3 bases; bases outside gene matches: 9. The CDR3 coding sequence is TGTGCCAGCAGCGTAGCTCCCGGGACAGGGGACGGCAAAAACATTCAGTACTTC. Protein sequence: CASSVAPGTGDGKNIQYF.